What follows are 28 T cell receptor beta chains derived from one specimen sequenced in a study of identical twins (dated by TCRdb to between 2015 and 2016). Library construction relied on 5' RACE. For sequencing, an Illumina HiSeq 2000 was employed. TCRdb reanalyzed the raw reads on its own, using fastp at Q25 for trimming and MiXCR for clone calling, and kept in-frame beta chains. Every distinct CDR3 protein forms one entry, paired with its most common genes and DNA. For this sample the table gives around 480,000 distinct CDR3 sequences, of which approximately 15% were detected only once. The ten largest clones add up to approximately 0.98% of the sample. These same data were also listed under a study on yellow fever vaccine responses in identical twins.

The source material was CD4+ T cells sorted from blood. The receptors were gathered from a woman younger than 30 in good health.

This clonotype came up once. V is TRBV30 and J is TRBJ2-3; D might be TRBD1 or TRBD2, each matching 6 bases. Trimming left V 0 bases short and J 6 bases short, with 10 bases between. The CDR3 has 13 residues. CDR1 is GTSNPN, CDR2 SVGIG, per germline (reference sequence). The CDR3 loop reads CAWSVTGADTQYF. In nucleotides, the CDR3 is TGTGCCTGGAGTGTAACGGGGGCGGATACGCAGTATTTT.

The chain combines TRBV2 with TRBJ1-5; 12 nucleotides align to TRBD1. The CDR3 has 18 amino acids. Germline V lookup: CDR1 SNHLY, CDR2 FYNNEI. The CDR3 loop reads CTCSFGDRGPSREQPQHF. The CDR3 region has the DNA TGTACCTGCAGTTTCGGGGACAGGGGGCCCTCAAGGGAACAGCCCCAGCATTTT. The full variable domain, rest sourced from reference TRBV2 and TRBJ1-5, is EPEVTQTPSHQVTQMGQEVILRCVPISNHLYFYWYRQILGQKVEFLVSFYNNEISEKSEIFDDQFSVERPDGSNFTLKIRSTKLEDSAMYFCTCSFGDRGPSREQPQHFGDGTRLSIL.

This clonotype was observed a few times. The V and J genes are TRBV25-1 and TRBJ2-7; D perhaps matches TRBD2 (5 bases). V lost 3 bases and J 4 bases, leaving 10 bases between the germline ends. CDR3 length equals 13 residues. Germline V gene lookup returns CDR1 MGHDK and CDR2 SYGVNS. The CDR3 nucleotides are TGTGCCAGCAGTGACTACGGGAATTACGAGCAGTACTTC. Its protein is CASSDYGNYEQYF.

The chain links TRBV11-2 to TRBJ2-1; 9 bases are shared with TRBD1. Per germline, CDR1 SGHAT and CDR2 FQNNGV. V was clipped by 5 bases and J by 10 bases; unmatched bases: 12. The CDR3 loop spans 15 amino acids. CDR3 DNA: TGTGCCAGCAGCCTGCCGGGACAGGGCTTTAAAGAGCAGTTCTTC. Residues: CASSLPGQGFKEQFF.

The genes are TRBV11-2 and TRBJ2-3; D remains ambiguous. The CDR3 extends over 13 amino acids. From germline, CDR1 is SGHAT and CDR2 FQNNGV. V lost 4 bases and J lost 1, with 6 bases in between. CDR3: CASSSLGTDTQYF. The CDR3 region has the DNA TGTGCCAGCAGCTCCCTAGGCACAGATACGCAGTATTTT.

J is TRBJ1-2 and V is TRBV12-3 or TRBV12-4, with D hard to call. The CDR3 totals 14 residues. Trimming cost V 3 bases and J 4 bases, with 12 bases left between them. The CDR3 DNA reads as TGTGCCAGCAGTTTGTCCAGCGGGAGCTATGGCTACACCTTC. It specifies CASSLSSGSYGYTF.

This clonotype came up many times. The J gene is TRBJ2-7, the V gene TRBV12-3 or TRBV12-4, with D maybe TRBD1 (6 bases). Trimming shortened V by 6 bases and J by 1 base, and 13 bases separated the two germline ends. The CDR3 sequence is 14 residues long. The CDR3 nucleotides read TGTGCCAGCAGGCCGGGACATAGTTCCTACGAGCAGTACTTC. Encoded protein: CASRPGHSSYEQYF.

This clonotype was picked up a small number of times. The chain employs TRBV3-1 and TRBJ2-7, with D possibly matching TRBD2 (6 bases). There are 13 residues in the CDR3. The V end was cut by 0 bases, the J end by 12 bases, with 15 bases between. Germline V CDR1 and CDR2: LGHDT, YNNKEL (reference sequence). In nucleotides, the CDR3 is TGTGCCAGCAGCCAAGATTCGCCGGGGGTTTTGTACTTC. This sequence encodes CASSQDSPGVLYF.

This clonotype was picked up a small number of times. The rearrangement joins TRBV10-3 to TRBJ2-1; TRBD2 agrees at 15 bases. Germline V gene sequence: CDR1 ENHRY, CDR2 SYGVKD. The trim removed 10 bases at V and 7 bases at J, leaving 11 bases unmatched. This CDR3 is 16 amino acids long. The CDR3 sequence: CATLPGLAGGMNEQFF. CDR3 nucleotide sequence: TGTGCCACACTCCCGGGACTAGCGGGAGGTATGAATGAGCAGTTCTTC.

This clonotype was observed many times. The genes are TRBV15 and TRBJ1-4; D is possibly TRBD1 (6 bases). Germline V gives CDR1 LNHNV, CDR2 YYDKDF (reference sequence). The CDR3 totals 16 residues. Trimming took off 5 bases at V and 0 bases at J, with 13 bases between the two ends. CDR3 protein: CATSGTTGATNEKLFF. DNA of the CDR3: TGTGCCACCAGCGGAACGACAGGTGCAACTAATGAAAAACTGTTTTTT.

Ten or more counts support this clonotype. The V and J genes are TRBV5-1 and TRBJ2-7, with 10 bases that match TRBD2. This CDR3 is built from 15 residues. Germline loops: CDR1 SGHRS, CDR2 YFSETQ. Trimming took 4 bases from V and 2 from J; bases not matched to a gene: 6. The CDR3 nucleotides read TGCGCCAGCAGCGAAGCGGGAGGGATCCCCTACGAGCAGTACTTC. Its translation: CASSEAGGIPYEQYF.

V and J are TRBV7-9 and TRBJ2-7; 7 nucleotides match TRBD1. Germline V gene sequence: CDR1 SEHNR, CDR2 FQNEAQ (reference sequence). V shed 4 bases, J shed 3 bases, and the junction held 12 bases outside the gene matches. The CDR3 totals 16 residues. The CDR3, as DNA: TGTGCCAGCAGCTCAAAAGCAGACAGGGCCCACTACGAGCAGTACTTC. It is translated as CASSSKADRAHYEQYF.

CDR3 DNA: TGCGCCAGCAGCCAAGATCGAGGGGACAGCCGGGAAAAACTGTTTTTT. Protein sequence: CASSQDRGDSREKLFF. The rearrangement joins TRBV4-1 to TRBJ1-4; 7 nucleotides line up with TRBD1. V trimming: 0 bases; J trimming: 8 bases; junction bases outside the gene matches: 9. Per germline, CDR1 MGHRA and CDR2 YSYEKL. CDR3 length: 16 amino acids.

The rearrangement uses TRBV7-3 and TRBJ1-3; TRBD1 agrees at 9 bases. The germline V gene encodes CDR1 SGHTA and CDR2 FQGTGA. V was clipped by 1 base and J by 4 bases; unmatched bases: 8. This CDR3 is built from 17 residues. CDR3 DNA: TGTGCCAGCAGCTTAAATCCCGGGACAGGGAGAGGAAACACCATATATTTT. It is translated as CASSLNPGTGRGNTIYF.

The chain has TRBV12-3 or TRBV12-4 and TRBJ1-1; D unresolved. The CDR3 is 15 residues long. Trimming removed 7 bases from V and 1 base from J, with 16 bases in between. This CDR3 reads CASIPGYKKNTEAFF. CDR3 DNA: TGTGCCAGCATCCCGGGATACAAAAAGAACACTGAAGCTTTCTTT.

This clonotype was seen at least ten times. V is TRBV7-9 and J is TRBJ2-5, with TRBD2 identical over 8 bases. Trimming removed 1 base from V and 5 bases from J; junction bases left unmatched: 3. Germline V CDR1 and CDR2: SEHNR, FQNEAQ (reference sequence). The CDR3 spans 14 residues. For the CDR3, the DNA is TGTGCCAGCAGCTTAGTTGCTAGCGGGGAGACCCAGTACTTC. Encoded protein: CASSLVASGETQYF.

This clonotype has at least ten counts. The V and J genes are TRBV28 and TRBJ1-2, with D maybe TRBD1 (6 bases). Germline CDR1 MDHEN, CDR2 SYDVKM. Trimming took 7 bases from V and 8 from J, leaving 14 bases between them. This CDR3 region has 12 residues. In DNA form, the CDR3 reads TGTGCCAGCATACAGGGATCAGGGGGCTACACCTTC. It is translated as CASIQGSGGYTF.

This chain uses TRBV25-1 with TRBJ2-5; 8 bases agree with TRBD1. The CDR3 length is 13 residues. Germline CDR1 and CDR2: MGHDK and SYGVNS. V lost 2 bases and J lost 6; bases outside the gene matches: 2. In DNA, the CDR3 is TGTGCCAGCAGTGAACAGGGGGCGAAGACCCAGTACTTC. This gives the protein CASSEQGAKTQYF.

J is TRBJ1-1 and V is TRBV5-1; TRBD1 is a possible D gene (6 bases). The length of the CDR3 is 16 residues. Germline V gene sequence: CDR1 SGHRS, CDR2 YFSETQ. Trimming pared 4 bases from V and 0 bases from J, leaving 16 bases between. Here the CDR3 reads CASSPGRGLMNTEAFF. CDR3 nucleotides: TGCGCCAGCAGCCCGGGACGGGGGCTAATGAACACTGAAGCTTTCTTT. The whole variable domain, remainder taken from reference TRBV5-1 and TRBJ1-1, is KAGVTQTPRYLIKTRGQQVTLSCSPISGHRSVSWYQQTPGQGLQFLFEYFSETQRNKGNFPGRFSGRQFSNSRSEMNVSTLELGDSALYLCASSPGRGLMNTEAFFGQGTRLTVV.

This clonotype was counted only a few times. The rearrangement joins TRBV20-1 to TRBJ2-5; TRBD2 matches at 9 bases. Per the germline V gene, CDR1 is DFQATT and CDR2 is SNEGSKA (reference sequence). The CDR3 covers 16 residues. Trimming cost V 0 bases and J 6 bases; bases outside gene matches: 11. The CDR3 is CSAREGSGGTRKTQYF. The CDR3, as DNA: TGCAGTGCTAGAGAGGGTAGCGGGGGTACGAGGAAGACCCAGTACTTC.

This clonotype was found many times. This chain uses TRBV10-3 with TRBJ2-7, with D perhaps matching TRBD1 (6 bases). This CDR3 region has 13 residues. Looked up from germline, CDR1 is ENHRY and CDR2 is SYGVKD. With 8 bases removed from V and 2 bases from J, the gap between germline ends came to 13 bases. CDR3 sequence reads: CAILQGLTYEQYF. In DNA form, the CDR3 reads TGTGCCATCCTCCAGGGGCTGACCTACGAGCAGTACTTC.

This chain uses TRBV4-3 with TRBJ2-5; tentatively, D is TRBD1 or TRBD2 (6 bases each). Germline-derived CDR1 and CDR2 are LGHNA and YSLEER. The germline V and J ends were trimmed by 0 bases and 0 bases, with 17 bases remaining between them. The CDR3 totals 18 residues. The CDR3 DNA reads as TGCGCCAGCAGCCAAGATCTAGGTCGGGGGCTGTACCAAGAGACCCAGTACTTC. This encodes CASSQDLGRGLYQETQYF.

This sequence joins TRBV20-1 and TRBJ2-1, with D unresolved. The V end lost 5 bases, the J end lost 8 bases, and 13 bases lay between the germline ends. This CDR3 region has 12 residues. The germline V gene has CDR1 DFQATT and CDR2 SNEGSKA (reference sequence). The CDR3 nucleotides are TGCAGTGCTGTGACCCAAGGCTATGAGCAGTTCTTC. Translated, it gives CSAVTQGYEQFF.

The sample holds a few counts of this clonotype. The rearrangement links TRBV19 to TRBJ1-2, with a tentative D call TRBD1 (5 bases). Germline values: CDR1 LNHDA, CDR2 SQIVND (reference sequence). CDR3 size: 11 residues. V was trimmed by 6 bases and J by 7 bases, leaving 9 bases between them. The CDR3 sequence: CASRDTGGYTF. The CDR3 bases are TGTGCCAGTAGGGACACTGGTGGCTACACCTTC. Based on the CDR3 plus reference TRBV19 and TRBJ1-2, the full variable domain is DGGITQSPKYLFRKEGQNVTLSCEQNLNHDAMYWYRQDPGQGLRLIYYSQIVNDFQKGDIAEGYSVSREKKESFPLTVTSAQKNPTAFYLCASRDTGGYTFGSGTRLTVV.

This clonotype was picked up a small number of times. The chain employs TRBV7-2 and TRBJ2-1; 9 nucleotides align to TRBD2. This CDR3 is built from 15 residues. After removal of 5 bases from V and 6 bases from J, the junction contained 8 bases not matched to a gene. Germline V gives CDR1 SGHTA, CDR2 FQGNSA. The CDR3 protein is CASSQSGRLSNEQFF. CDR3 in DNA: TGTGCCAGCAGCCAGAGCGGGAGGCTATCCAATGAGCAGTTCTTC.

This clonotype was counted between two and nine times. The chain joins TRBV9 to TRBJ2-7; D is perhaps TRBD1 (6 bases). Germline-derived CDR1 and CDR2 are SGDLS and YYNGEE. Between the trimmed V and J ends, which lost 2 bases and 3 bases, there was a span of 18 bases. This CDR3 comprises 16 residues. CDR3 in amino acids: CASSVTPRQDLYEQYF. CDR3 sequence (DNA): TGTGCCAGCAGCGTGACCCCAAGACAGGACCTCTACGAGCAGTACTTC.

The rearrangement uses TRBV2 and TRBJ2-3; D is ambiguous. CDR3 length equals 15 residues. V dropped 4 bases and J dropped 0 bases, with 11 bases sitting between them. CDR1 is SNHLY, CDR2 FYNNEI, per germline. The CDR3 region has the DNA TGTGCCAGCAGTGGGACGGGCCCCAGCACAGATACGCAGTATTTT. Its translation is CASSGTGPSTDTQYF.

This clonotype showed up just a few times. V and J are TRBV20-1 and TRBJ2-7, with TRBD1 matching over 10 bases. The V gene end was trimmed by 2 bases and the J gene end by 6 bases; junction bases not matched to a gene: 10. The CDR3 consists of 15 residues. From germline, CDR1 is DFQATT and CDR2 SNEGSKA (reference sequence). The CDR3 DNA sequence: TGCAGTGCTAGACACCCGGGACAGGGGTTTTCCGAGCAGTACTTC. Translating it yields CSARHPGQGFSEQYF.